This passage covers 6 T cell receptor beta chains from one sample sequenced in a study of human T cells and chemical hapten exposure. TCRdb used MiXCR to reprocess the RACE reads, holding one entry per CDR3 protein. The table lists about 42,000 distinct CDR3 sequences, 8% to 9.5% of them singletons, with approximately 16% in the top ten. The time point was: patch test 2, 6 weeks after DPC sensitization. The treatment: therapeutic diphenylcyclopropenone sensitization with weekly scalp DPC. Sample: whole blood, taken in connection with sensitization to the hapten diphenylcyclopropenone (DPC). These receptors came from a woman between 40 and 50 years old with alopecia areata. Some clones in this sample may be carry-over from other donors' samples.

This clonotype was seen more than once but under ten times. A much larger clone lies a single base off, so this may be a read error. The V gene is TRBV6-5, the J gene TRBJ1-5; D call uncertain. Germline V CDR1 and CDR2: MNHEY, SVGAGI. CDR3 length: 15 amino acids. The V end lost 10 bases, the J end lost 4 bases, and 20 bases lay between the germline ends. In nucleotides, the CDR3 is TGTGCCAACATGCCCACGGCGGGTTCTAATCAGCCCCAGCATTTT. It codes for CANMPTAGSNQPQHF.

The CDR3: CASSRTVAYEQYF. The CDR3 bases are TGTGCCAGCAGCCGAACAGTGGCCTACGAGCAGTACTTC. The chain uses TRBV28 and TRBJ2-7; D remains ambiguous. This CDR3 has 13 residues. The V end lost 6 bases, the J end lost 2 bases, and 11 bases lay between the germline ends. Germline-derived CDR1 and CDR2 are MDHEN and SYDVKM. The entire variable domain, with the rest obtained from reference TRBV28 and TRBJ2-7, is as follows: DVKVTQSSRYLVKRTGEKVFLECVQDMDHENMFWYRQDPGLGLRLIYFSYDVKMKEKGDIPEGYSVSREKKERFSLILESASTNQTSMYLCASSRTVAYEQYFGPGTRLTVT.

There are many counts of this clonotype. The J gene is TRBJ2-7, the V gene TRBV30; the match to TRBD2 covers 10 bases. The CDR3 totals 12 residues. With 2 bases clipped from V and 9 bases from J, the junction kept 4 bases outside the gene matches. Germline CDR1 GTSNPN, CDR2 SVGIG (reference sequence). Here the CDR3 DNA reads TGTGCCTGGAGTCAAGCGGGGGGGCGGCAGTACTTC. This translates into CAWSQAGGRQYF.

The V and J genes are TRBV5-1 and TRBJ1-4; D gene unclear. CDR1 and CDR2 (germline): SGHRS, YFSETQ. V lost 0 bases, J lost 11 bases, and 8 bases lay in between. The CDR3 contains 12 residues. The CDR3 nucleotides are TGCGCCAGCAGCTTGGATTACGGGAAACTGTTTTTT. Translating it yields CASSLDYGKLFF.

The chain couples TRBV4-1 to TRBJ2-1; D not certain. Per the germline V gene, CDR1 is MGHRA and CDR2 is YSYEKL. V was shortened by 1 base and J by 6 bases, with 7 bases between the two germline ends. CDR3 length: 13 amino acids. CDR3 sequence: CASSQASRNEQFF. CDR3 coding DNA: TGCGCCAGCAGCCAAGCGTCTCGCAATGAGCAGTTCTTC.

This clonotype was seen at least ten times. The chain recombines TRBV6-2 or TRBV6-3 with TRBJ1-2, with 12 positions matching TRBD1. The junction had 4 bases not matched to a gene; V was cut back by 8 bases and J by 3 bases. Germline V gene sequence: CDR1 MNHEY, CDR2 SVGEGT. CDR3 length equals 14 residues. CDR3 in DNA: TGTGCCAGCCGGGACAGGGGGCAATACTATGGCTACACCTTC. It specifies CASRDRGQYYGYTF.